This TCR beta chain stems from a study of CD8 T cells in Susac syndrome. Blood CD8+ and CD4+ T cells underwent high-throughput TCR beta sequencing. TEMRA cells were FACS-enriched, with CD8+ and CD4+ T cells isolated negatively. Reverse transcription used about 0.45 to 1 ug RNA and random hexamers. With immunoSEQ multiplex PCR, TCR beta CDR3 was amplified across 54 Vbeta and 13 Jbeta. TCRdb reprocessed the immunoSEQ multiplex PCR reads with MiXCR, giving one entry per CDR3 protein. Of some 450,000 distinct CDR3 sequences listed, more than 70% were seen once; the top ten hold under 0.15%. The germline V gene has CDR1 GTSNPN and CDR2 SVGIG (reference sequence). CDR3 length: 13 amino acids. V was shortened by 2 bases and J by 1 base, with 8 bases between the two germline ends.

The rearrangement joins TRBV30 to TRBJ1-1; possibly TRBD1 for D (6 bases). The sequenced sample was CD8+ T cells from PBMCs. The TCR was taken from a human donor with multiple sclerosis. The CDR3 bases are TGTGCCTGGAGTACGGGACAGAACACTGAAGCTTTCTTT. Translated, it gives CAWSTGQNTEAFF. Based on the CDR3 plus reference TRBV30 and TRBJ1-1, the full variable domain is SQTIHQWPATLVQPVGSPLSLECTVEGTSNPNLYWYRQAAGRGLQLLFYSVGIGQISSEVPQNLSASRPQDRQFILSSKKLLLSDSGFYLCAWSTGQNTEAFFGQGTRLTVV.